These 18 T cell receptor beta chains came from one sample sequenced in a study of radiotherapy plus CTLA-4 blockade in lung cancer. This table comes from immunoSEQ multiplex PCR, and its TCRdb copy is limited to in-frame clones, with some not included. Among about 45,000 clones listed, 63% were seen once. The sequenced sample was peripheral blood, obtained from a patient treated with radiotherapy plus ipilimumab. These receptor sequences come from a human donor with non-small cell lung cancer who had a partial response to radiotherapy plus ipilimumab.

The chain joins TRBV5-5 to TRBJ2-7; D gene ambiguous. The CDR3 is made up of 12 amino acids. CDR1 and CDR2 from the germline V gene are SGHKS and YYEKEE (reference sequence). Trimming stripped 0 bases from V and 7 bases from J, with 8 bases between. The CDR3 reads CASSLVVSEQYF. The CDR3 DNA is TGTGCCAGCAGCTTGGTAGTGAGTGAGCAGTACTTC.

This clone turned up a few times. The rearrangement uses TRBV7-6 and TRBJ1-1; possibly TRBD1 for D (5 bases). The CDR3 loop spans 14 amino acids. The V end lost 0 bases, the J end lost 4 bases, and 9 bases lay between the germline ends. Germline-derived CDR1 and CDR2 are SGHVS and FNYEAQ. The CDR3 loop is CASSLAGGGTEAFF. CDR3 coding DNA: TGTGCCAGCAGCTTAGCTGGGGGAGGCACTGAAGCTTTCTTT.

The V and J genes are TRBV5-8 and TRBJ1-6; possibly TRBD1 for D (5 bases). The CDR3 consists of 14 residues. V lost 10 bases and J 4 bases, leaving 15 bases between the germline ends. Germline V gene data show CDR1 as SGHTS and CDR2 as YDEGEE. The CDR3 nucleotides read TGTGCCGGACGACAGCAAGGTTATAATTCACCCCTCCACTTT. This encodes CAGRQQGYNSPLHF.

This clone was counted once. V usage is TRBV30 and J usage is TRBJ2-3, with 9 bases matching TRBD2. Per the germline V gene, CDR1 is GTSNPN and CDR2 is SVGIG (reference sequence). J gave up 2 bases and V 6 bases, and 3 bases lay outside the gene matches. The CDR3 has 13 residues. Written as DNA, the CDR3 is TGTGCCTGTAGCGGGGGCCCCACAGATACGCAGTATTTT. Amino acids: CACSGGPTDTQYF.

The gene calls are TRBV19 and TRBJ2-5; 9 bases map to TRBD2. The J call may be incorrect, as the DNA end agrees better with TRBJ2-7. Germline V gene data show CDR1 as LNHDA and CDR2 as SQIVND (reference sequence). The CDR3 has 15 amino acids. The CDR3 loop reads CASREASGTTYEQYF. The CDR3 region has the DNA TGTGCCAGTAGGGAAGCTAGCGGGACGACCTACGAGCAGTACTTC.

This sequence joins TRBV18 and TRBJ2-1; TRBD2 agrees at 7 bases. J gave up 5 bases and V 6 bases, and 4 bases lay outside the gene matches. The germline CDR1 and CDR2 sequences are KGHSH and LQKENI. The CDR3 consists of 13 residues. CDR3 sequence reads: CASSLGLDNEQFF. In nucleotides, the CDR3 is TGTGCCAGCTCTCTCGGACTAGACAATGAGCAGTTCTTC.

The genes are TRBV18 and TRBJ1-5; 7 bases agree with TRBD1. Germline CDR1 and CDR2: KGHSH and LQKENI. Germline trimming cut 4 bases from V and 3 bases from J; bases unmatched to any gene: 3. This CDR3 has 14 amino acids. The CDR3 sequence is CASSRQGPNQPQHF. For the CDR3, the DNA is TGTGCCAGCTCACGACAGGGACCCAATCAGCCCCAGCATTTT. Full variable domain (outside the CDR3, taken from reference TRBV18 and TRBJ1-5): NAGVMQNPRHLVRRRGQEARLRCSPMKGHSHVYWYRQLPEEGLKFMVYLQKENIIDESGMPKERFSAEFPKEGPSILRIQQVVRGDSAAYFCASSRQGPNQPQHFGDGTRLSIL.

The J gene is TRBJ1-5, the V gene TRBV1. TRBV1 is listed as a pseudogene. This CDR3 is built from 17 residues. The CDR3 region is CTSSQDRGGGSNQPQHF. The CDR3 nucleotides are TGCACCAGCAGCCAAGATCGAGGGGGGGGTAGCAATCAGCCCCAGCATTTT.

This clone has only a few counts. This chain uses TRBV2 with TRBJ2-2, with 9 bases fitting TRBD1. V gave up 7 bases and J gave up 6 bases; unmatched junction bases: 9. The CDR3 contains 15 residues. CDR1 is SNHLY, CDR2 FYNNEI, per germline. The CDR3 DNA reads TGTGCCAGCAAGGGAGGGACAGGGAATGCCGGGGAGCTGTTTTTT. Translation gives CASKGGTGNAGELFF.

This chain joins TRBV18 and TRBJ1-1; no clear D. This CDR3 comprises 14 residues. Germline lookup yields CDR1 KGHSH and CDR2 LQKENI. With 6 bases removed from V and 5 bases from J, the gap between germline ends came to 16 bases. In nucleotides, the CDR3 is TGTGCCAGCTCGCCTCTTTTAGGAGATACTGAAGCTTTCTTT. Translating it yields CASSPLLGDTEAFF.

This CDR3 reads CASSYEDRREVHGYTF. In DNA form, the CDR3 reads TGTGCCAGCAGTTACGAAGACAGAAGGGAGGTCCATGGCTACACCTTC. The chain employs TRBV6-6 and TRBJ1-2, with D possibly being TRBD1 (5 bases). Looked up from germline, CDR1 is MNHNY and CDR2 is SVGAGI (reference sequence). V was trimmed by 2 bases and J by 6 bases, leaving 19 bases between them. The CDR3 extends over 16 amino acids.

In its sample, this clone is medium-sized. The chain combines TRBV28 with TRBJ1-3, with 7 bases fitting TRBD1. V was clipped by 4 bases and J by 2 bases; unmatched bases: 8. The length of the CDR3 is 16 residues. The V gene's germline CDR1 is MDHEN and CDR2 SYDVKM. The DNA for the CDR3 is TGTGCCAGCAGTTCCTTGGGGCAGGGGGCTGGAAACACCATATATTTT. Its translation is CASSSLGQGAGNTIYF.

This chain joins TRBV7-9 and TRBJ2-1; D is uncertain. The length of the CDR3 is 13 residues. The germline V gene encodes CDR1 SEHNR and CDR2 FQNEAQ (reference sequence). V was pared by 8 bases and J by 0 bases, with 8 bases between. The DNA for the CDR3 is TGTGCCAGCGGAAAGCGCTCCTACAATGAGCAGTTCTTC. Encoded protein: CASGKRSYNEQFF.

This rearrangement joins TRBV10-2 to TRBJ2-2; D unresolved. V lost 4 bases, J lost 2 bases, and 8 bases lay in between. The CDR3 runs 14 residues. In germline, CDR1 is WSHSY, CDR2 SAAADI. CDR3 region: CASSVRSNTGELFF. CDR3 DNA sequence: TGCGCCAGCAGTGTGAGATCCAACACCGGGGAGCTGTTTTTT.

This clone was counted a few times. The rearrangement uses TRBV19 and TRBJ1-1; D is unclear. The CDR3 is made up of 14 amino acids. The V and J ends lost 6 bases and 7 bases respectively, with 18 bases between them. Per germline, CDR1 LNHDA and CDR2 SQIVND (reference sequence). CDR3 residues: CASRPRAGVDEAFF. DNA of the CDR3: TGTGCCAGTAGACCCCGGGCCGGGGTGGATGAAGCTTTCTTT.

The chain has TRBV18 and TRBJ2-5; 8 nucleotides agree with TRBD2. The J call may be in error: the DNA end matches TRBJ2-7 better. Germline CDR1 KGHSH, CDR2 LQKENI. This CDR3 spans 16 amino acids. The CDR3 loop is CASSPPSGRAQHEQYF. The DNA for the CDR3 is TGTGCCAGCTCACCACCGTCCGGGAGGGCCCAACACGAGCAGTACTTC.

CDR3 in DNA: TGCGCCAGCAGTGAGTCTCGGCTAGCATCCTACAATGAGCAGTTCTTC. Translated, it gives CASSESRLASYNEQFF. The chain is built from TRBV10-1 and TRBJ2-1; perhaps TRBD2 as D (5 bases). Germline CDR1 is WNHNN and CDR2 is SYGVQD (reference sequence). The length of the CDR3 is 16 residues. V was clipped by 0 bases and J by 1 base, with 10 bases between them.

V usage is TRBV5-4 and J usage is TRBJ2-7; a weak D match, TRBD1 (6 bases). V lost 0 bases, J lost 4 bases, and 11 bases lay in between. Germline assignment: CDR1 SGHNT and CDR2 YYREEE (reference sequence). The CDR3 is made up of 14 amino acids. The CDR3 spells CASSLGTDGYEQYF. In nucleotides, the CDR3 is TGTGCCAGCAGCTTGGGGACAGACGGTTACGAGCAGTACTTC.